This T cell receptor beta chain was captured by sequencing in a study of cytomegalovirus exposure and HLA in healthy donors. PCR amplification relied on 60 Vbeta primers (plus 13 Jbeta primers). Generated by immunoSEQ multiplex PCR, the TCRdb table keeps only in-frame clones and is missing some. Of about 160,000 clones listed, approximately 70% are singletons. This clone was detected once. Its target is not known. The V end was cut by 5 bases, the J end by 1 base, with 12 bases between. CDR1 and CDR2 (germline): SGHRS, YFSETQ. The CDR3 extends over 14 amino acids. General observations from the study: TCR beta V- and J-gene trimming was later associated with a missense DCLRE1C variant.

The sample was PBMCs. The sequence came from a man aged 35 to 55 in good health and CMV-seropositive. V gene TRBV5-1 combines with J gene TRBJ1-1; D is uncertain. CDR3: CASRKEGENTEAFF. In nucleotides, the CDR3 is TGCGCCAGCAGGAAGGAGGGTGAGAACACTGAAGCTTTCTTT.